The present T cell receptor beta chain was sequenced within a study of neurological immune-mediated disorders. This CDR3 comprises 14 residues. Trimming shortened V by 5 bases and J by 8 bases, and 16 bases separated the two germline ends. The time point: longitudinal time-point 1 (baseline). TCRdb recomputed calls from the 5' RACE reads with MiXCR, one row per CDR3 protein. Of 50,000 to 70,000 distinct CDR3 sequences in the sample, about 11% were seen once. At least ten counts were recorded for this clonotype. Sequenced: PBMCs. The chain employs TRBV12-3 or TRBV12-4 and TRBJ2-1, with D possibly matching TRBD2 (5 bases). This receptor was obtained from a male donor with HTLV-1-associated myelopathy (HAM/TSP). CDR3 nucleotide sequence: TGTGCCAGCAGTCTTTTCGTCAAGGGAGATGAGCAGTTCTTC. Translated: CASSLFVKGDEQFF.